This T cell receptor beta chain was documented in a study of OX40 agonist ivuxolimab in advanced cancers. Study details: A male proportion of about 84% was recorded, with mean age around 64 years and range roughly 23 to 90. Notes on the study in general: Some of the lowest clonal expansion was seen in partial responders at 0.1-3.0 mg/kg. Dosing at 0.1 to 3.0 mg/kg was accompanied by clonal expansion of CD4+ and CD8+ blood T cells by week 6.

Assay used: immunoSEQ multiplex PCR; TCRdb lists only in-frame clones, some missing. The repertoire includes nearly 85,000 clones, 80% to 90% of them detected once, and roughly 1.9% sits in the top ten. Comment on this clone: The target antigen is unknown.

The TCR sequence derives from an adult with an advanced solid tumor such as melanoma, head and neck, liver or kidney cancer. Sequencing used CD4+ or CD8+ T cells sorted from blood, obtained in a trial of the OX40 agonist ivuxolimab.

The CDR3 spells CAISESWGIGNEKLFF. The DNA for the CDR3 is TGTGCCATCAGTGAGTCGTGGGGCATAGGGAACGAAAAACTGTTTTTT. This chain links TRBV10-3 with TRBJ1-4, with D perhaps TRBD1 (5 bases). V was clipped by 0 bases and J by 8 bases, with 16 bases between them. CDR1 and CDR2 (germline): ENHRY, SYGVKD. CDR3 size: 16 residues.